The 13 T cell receptor beta chains in this list originate from one sample, sequenced in a study of blood T cell repertoires in COVID-19 (dated by TCRdb to 2020 to 2022). The method behind the library was the immunoSEQ multiplex PCR assay. Imported from immuneACCESS, the table was reduced by TCRdb to in-frame sequences with V and J called. These copies leave out some clones; in studies compared against another copy, an unresolved V gene accounts for under half, and the cause of the remainder is not known. Within this sample are about 370,000 clones, with 80% to 90% of them counted one time only. Of the sample, less than 3.5% is held by the ten largest clones. The specimen sequenced was peripheral blood. The receptors come from a woman aged 25 to 39 with COVID-19, enrolled during active disease.

For the CDR3, the DNA is TGTGCCACCAGCACTCACAGGGTTGGCTACGAGCAGTACTTC. It specifies CATSTHRVGYEQYF. The chain carries TRBV15 and TRBJ2-7, with D perhaps matching TRBD1 (6 bases). With 4 bases removed from V and 3 bases from J, the gap between germline ends came to 13 bases. CDR3 length equals 14 residues. Looked up from germline, CDR1 is LNHNV and CDR2 is YYDKDF (reference sequence).

This clone was recorded once. This rearrangement joins TRBV27 to TRBJ1-1, with D possibly TRBD1 on 5 matching bases. The CDR3 is made up of 17 amino acids. Germline CDR1 and CDR2: MNHEY and SMNVEV (reference sequence). V lost 3 bases, J lost 6 bases, and 23 bases lay in between. Written as DNA, the CDR3 is TGTGCCAGCAGTTTCTACAGGATAGGGGCGATTGGAGCTGAAGCTTTCTTT. It encodes CASSFYRIGAIGAEAFF.

V is TRBV12-3 or TRBV12-4 and J is TRBJ1-6, with 8 nucleotides matching TRBD1. J lost 7 bases, V lost 5 bases, and 1 base had no gene match. This CDR3 is 13 amino acids long. CDR3 sequence (DNA): TGTGCCAGCAGTAGGACAGGGAATTCACCCCTCCACTTT. This translates into CASSRTGNSPLHF.

The CDR3 bases are TGCGCCAGCAGGGTCATAGGGGACAGTCACCTCCAGAAGAACACCGGGGAGCTGTTTTTT. It is translated as CASRVIGDSHLQKNTGELFF. V and J are TRBV10-1 and TRBJ2-2, with 7 bases identical to TRBD1. Germline loops: CDR1 WNHNN, CDR2 SYGVQD (reference sequence). V shed 6 bases, J shed 1 base, and the junction held 20 bases outside the gene matches. There are 20 residues in the CDR3.

The rearrangement uses TRBV7-9 and TRBJ1-2; D is undetermined. Germline-derived CDR1 and CDR2 are SEHNR and FQNEAQ (reference sequence). V was clipped by 5 bases and J by 3 bases, with 10 bases between them. This CDR3 is 13 amino acids long. This chain's CDR3 is CASSTPRYYGYTF. CDR3 nucleotides: TGTGCCAGCAGCACCCCTCGGTACTATGGCTACACCTTC.

The V gene is TRBV6-6, the J gene TRBJ1-2, with 11 bases that match TRBD1. Trimming at V came to 6 bases and at J to 4 bases, leaving 7 bases not matched to a gene. The germline gives CDR1 MNHNY, CDR2 SVGAGI (reference sequence). The CDR3 is made up of 15 amino acids. The CDR3 region is CASSPTGQGAYGYTF. The DNA for the CDR3 is TGTGCCAGCAGCCCAACCGGACAGGGGGCCTATGGCTACACCTTC.

The rearrangement links TRBV29-1 to TRBJ1-2; TRBD1 agrees at 7 bases. The CDR3 spans 12 residues. The trim removed 4 bases at V and 4 bases at J, leaving 3 bases unmatched. Per the germline V gene, CDR1 is SQVTM and CDR2 is ANQGSEA. The CDR3 loop reads CSVGGDSYGYTF. Here the CDR3 DNA reads TGCAGCGTTGGAGGGGACAGCTATGGCTACACCTTC.

The gene calls are TRBV4-3 and TRBJ2-3; 7 nucleotides match TRBD2. The CDR3 is 15 amino acids. Germline lookup yields CDR1 LGHNA and CDR2 YSLEER. Trimming cost V 4 bases and J 0 bases; bases outside gene matches: 4. In nucleotides, the CDR3 is TGCGCCAGCAGCCGGGAGGGAGGGAGCACAGATACGCAGTATTTT. It specifies CASSREGGSTDTQYF.

This clone was recorded only once. The chain has TRBV6-5 and TRBJ2-1; D is unclear. Germline V gives CDR1 MNHEY, CDR2 SVGAGI. V was clipped by 2 bases and J by 2 bases, with 10 bases between them. The CDR3 contains 15 residues. CDR3 amino acids: CASSYKQTPYNEQFF. As DNA, the CDR3 is TGTGCCAGCAGTTACAAACAAACACCCTACAATGAGCAGTTCTTC.

V gene TRBV4-1 combines with J gene TRBJ2-6, with D possibly matching TRBD2 (6 bases). The V end was cut by 3 bases, the J end by 0 bases, with 15 bases between. The V gene's germline CDR1 is MGHRA and CDR2 YSYEKL. CDR3 length: 18 amino acids. CDR3 loop: CASSHGVGLNSGANVLTF. In DNA, the CDR3 is TGCGCCAGCAGCCACGGTGTGGGACTGAACTCTGGGGCCAACGTCCTGACTTTC.

The V gene is TRBV29-1, the J gene TRBJ1-3; D is uncertain. This CDR3 is 14 amino acids long. The V end lost 3 bases, the J end lost 4 bases, and 13 bases lay between the germline ends. The germline V gene encodes CDR1 SQVTM and CDR2 ANQGSEA. The CDR3 reads CSVDPSGWGNTIYF. The CDR3 nucleotides are TGCAGCGTTGACCCTTCGGGTTGGGGAAACACCATATATTTT. The full variable domain, its missing parts supplied by reference TRBV29-1 and TRBJ1-3, is SAVISQKPSRDICQRGTSLTIQCQVDSQVTMMFWYRQQPGQSLTLIATANQGSEATYESGFVIDKFPISRPNLTFSTLTVSNMSPEDSSIYLCSVDPSGWGNTIYFGEGSWLTVV.

The chain carries TRBV7-2 and TRBJ2-1; D uncertain. The CDR3 spans 13 residues. The germline V gene has CDR1 SGHTA and CDR2 FQGNSA. V was clipped by 4 bases and J by 10 bases, with 14 bases between them. The CDR3 is CASSSPERGEQFF. The CDR3 nucleotides are TGTGCCAGCAGCTCCCCTGAGCGCGGAGAGCAGTTCTTC. Full variable domain (missing parts from reference TRBV7-2 and TRBJ2-1): GAGVSQSPSNKVTEKGKDVELRCDPISGHTALYWYRQSLGQGLEFLIYFQGNSAPDKSGLPSDRFSAERTGGSVSTLTIQRTQQEDSAVYLCASSSPERGEQFFGPGTRLTVL.

The chain joins TRBV11-3 to TRBJ2-7; possible D gene TRBD2, 5 bases. V lost 5 bases, J lost 6 bases, and 14 bases lay in between. The CDR3 runs 13 residues. Germline V lookup: CDR1 SGHNT, CDR2 YENEEA. Written as DNA, the CDR3 is TGTGCCAGCAGCCCCACGGGGTTTGGCGAGCAGTACGTC. It specifies CASSPTGFGEQYV.